This T cell receptor beta chain was captured in a study of OX40 agonist ivuxolimab in advanced cancers. This CDR3 contains 15 residues. With 1 base removed from V and 5 bases from J, the gap between germline ends came to 11 bases. CDR1 and CDR2 from the germline V gene are SGHTA and FQGNSA. Sequencing was performed with immunoSEQ multiplex PCR; in TCRdb, only in-frame clones are kept and a portion is missing. This sample has 60,000 to 65,000 clones, with around 93% found just once. This chain connects TRBV7-2 to TRBJ2-2, with a weak D call TRBD1 (6 bases). Source: CD4+ or CD8+ T cells sorted from blood, taken in a trial of the OX40 agonist ivuxolimab. This clonotype was obtained from an adult with an advanced solid tumor such as melanoma, head and neck, liver or kidney cancer. The CDR3 bases are TGTGCCAGCAGCTTAGATTGGGGGCTTACCGGGGAGCTGTTTTTT. It specifies CASSLDWGLTGELFF. Full variable domain (missing parts from reference TRBV7-2 and TRBJ2-2): GAGVSQSPSNKVTEKGKDVELRCDPISGHTALYWYRQSLGQGLEFLIYFQGNSAPDKSGLPSDRFSAERTGGSVSTLTIQRTQQEDSAVYLCASSLDWGLTGELFFGEGSRLTVL.